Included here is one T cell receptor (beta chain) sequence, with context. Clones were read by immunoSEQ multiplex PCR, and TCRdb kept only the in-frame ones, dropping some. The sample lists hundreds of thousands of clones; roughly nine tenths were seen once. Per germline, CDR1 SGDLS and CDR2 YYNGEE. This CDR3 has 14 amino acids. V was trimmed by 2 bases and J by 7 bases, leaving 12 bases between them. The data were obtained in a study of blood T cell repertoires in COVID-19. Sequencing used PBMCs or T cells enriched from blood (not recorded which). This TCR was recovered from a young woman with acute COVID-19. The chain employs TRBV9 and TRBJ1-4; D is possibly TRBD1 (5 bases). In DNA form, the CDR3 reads TGTGCCAGCAGCGTTCAGGGTAATGGTGAAAAACTGTTTTTT. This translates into CASSVQGNGEKLFF.